The 23 T cell receptor beta chains below come from one sample, sequenced in a study of tumor and adjacent non-tumor tissue in lung cancer. The library came from three nested PCR rounds adapted from ARM-PCR protocols. MiXCR, run by TCRdb on the multiplex PCR reads, gives a single entry per CDR3 protein. The table shows fewer than 150,000 distinct CDR3 sequences, with approximately 66% occurring only once. No cell sorting was done before RNA was extracted from the tissue. Sequencing input: lung tumor tissue. These receptors all come from a man in his sixties with small cell lung cancer.

Of note for this clonotype: This sequence may be a read error, since a much larger clone differs from it by one base. The chain links TRBV20-1 to TRBJ1-1, with D possibly being TRBD1 (6 bases). Germline V gives CDR1 DFQATT, CDR2 SNEGSKA (reference sequence). V gave up 4 bases and J gave up 5 bases, with 17 bases separating them. This CDR3 is built from 14 residues. The CDR3 sequence: CSAKRRGALTEAFF. Here the CDR3 DNA reads TGCAGTGCTAAACGGCGGGGGGCTCTGACTGAAGCTTTCTTT.

Comment on this clonotype: A read error may produce the germline difference seen at one junction end. V usage is TRBV20-1 and J usage is TRBJ2-3; D unclear. CDR3 length equals 14 residues. Germline V CDR1 and CDR2: DFQATT, SNEGSKA (reference sequence). The chain's CDR3 is CGARDLRLLDMQYF. Here the CDR3 DNA reads TGCGGTGCTAGAGATCTACGGCTCTTGGATATGCAGTATTTT.

A word on this clonotype: A read error is likely, as this CDR3 ends without the conserved phenylalanine or tryptophan. The V and J genes are TRBV12-3 or TRBV12-4 and TRBJ2-3; TRBD2 matches 7 bases. V dropped 0 bases and J dropped 3; count of bases not matched to a gene: 3. The CDR3 is 15 amino acids. CDR3 bases: TGTGCCAGCAGTTTAGCGCAAGCGGGGACAGATACGCAGTATGTT. This encodes CASSLAQAGTDTQYV.

This clonotype came up once. An end of the junction does not agree with germline; a read error may underlie this. This sequence joins TRBV11-3 and TRBJ2-6; tentatively, D is TRBD1 (5 bases). Germline loops: CDR1 SGHNT, CDR2 YENEEA. The CDR3 covers 16 residues. The CDR3 DNA reads as TGTGCCAGCAGCTTCCAGGGCCGAGTAGGGGCCAACGTCCTGATTTTC. It codes for CASSFQGRVGANVLIF. Combining the CDR3 with reference TRBV11-3 and TRBJ2-6 gives the whole variable domain EAGVVQSPRYKIIEKKQPVAFWCNPISGHNTLYWYLQNLGQGPELLIRYENEEAVDDSQLPKDRFSAERLKGVDSTLKIQPAELGDSAVYLCASSFQGRVGANVLIFGAGSRLTVL.

This clonotype was seen many times. This rearrangement joins TRBV10-2 to TRBJ1-1, with 8 bases lining up with TRBD1. Germline V gene data show CDR1 as WSHSY and CDR2 as SAAADI. Losses at the gene ends were 3 bases for V and 2 bases for J; bases not matched to a gene: 8. The CDR3 sequence is 16 residues long. CDR3 residues: CASSDITGGFNTEAFF. The CDR3 bases are TGCGCCAGCAGTGATATAACAGGGGGTTTCAACACTGAAGCTTTCTTT.

This clonotype was seen more than once but under ten times. The V call is TRBV20-1, the J call TRBJ2-5; TRBD1 agrees at 7 bases. The CDR3 runs to 14 residues. The junction had 6 bases not matched to a gene; V was cut back by 5 bases and J by 0 bases. The germline gives CDR1 DFQATT, CDR2 SNEGSKA (reference sequence). The CDR3 coding sequence is TGCAGTGCTCCCGGTACAGGGGACCAAGAGACCCAGTACTTC. Amino acid sequence: CSAPGTGDQETQYF.

As regards this clonotype: Since the CDR3 does not end with the conserved phenylalanine or tryptophan, this likely comes from a read error. The limits of the CDR3 on the DNA are not certain, so only TCRdb's listed CDR3 is given. The rearrangement links TRBV6-1 to TRBJ1-1; the table's D call TRBD1 went unverified against the DNA. The CDR3 is made up of 13 amino acids, end residues included. Germline V gene data show CDR1 as MNHNS and CDR2 as SASEGT. The chain's CDR3 is CASSEPPGRQALS.

This clonotype has a count of ten or more. The chain combines TRBV29-1 with TRBJ1-3; weak D call: TRBD1 (5 bases). Germline CDR1 is SQVTM and CDR2 is ANQGSEA. The CDR3 is 13 amino acids. V was clipped by 5 bases and J by 2 bases, with 10 bases between them. CDR3 region: CSVWGSTGNTIYF. The CDR3 DNA is TGCAGCGTTTGGGGGTCCACTGGAAACACCATATATTTT.

This clonotype was observed a few times. The chain joins TRBV30 to TRBJ2-1, with 9 bases lining up with TRBD1. J was trimmed by 2 bases and V by 1 base; bases with no gene match: 0. CDR3 length: 14 residues. Germline V gene data show CDR1 as GTSNPN and CDR2 as SVGIG (reference sequence). The CDR3 loop reads CAWSGQGAYNEQFF. CDR3 bases: TGTGCCTGGAGTGGACAGGGGGCCTACAATGAGCAGTTCTTC.

This clonotype was detected only once. One junction end does not reproduce the germline sequence, and a read error may be involved. V gene TRBV28 combines with J gene TRBJ2-1; the match to TRBD1 covers 7 bases. The CDR3 contains 15 residues. Per the germline V gene, CDR1 is MDHEN and CDR2 is SYDVKM. CDR3 sequence: CASSLVGGLKNDQFF. In DNA, the CDR3 is TGTGCCAGCAGTTTGGTAGGGGGCCTTAAAAATGATCAGTTCTTC. Full variable domain (rest looked up from reference TRBV28 and TRBJ2-1): DVKVTQSSRYLVKRTGEKVFLECVQDMDHENMFWYRQDPGLGLRLIYFSYDVKMKEKGDIPEGYSVSREKKERFSLILESASTNQTSMYLCASSLVGGLKNDQFFGPGTRLTVL.

This clonotype has a count of ten or more. The chain carries TRBV11-2 and TRBJ2-5; no reliable D call. V lost 2 bases and J 5 bases, leaving 9 bases between the germline ends. This CDR3 is 13 amino acids long. Germline CDR1 and CDR2: SGHAT and FQNNGV. In DNA, the CDR3 is TGTGCCAGCAGCTTATCCCCCGACGAGACCCAGTACTTC. This gives the protein CASSLSPDETQYF. The full variable domain, rest sourced from reference TRBV11-2 and TRBJ2-5, is EAGVAQSPRYKIIEKRQSVAFWCNPISGHATLYWYQQILGQGPKLLIQFQNNGVVDDSQLPKDRFSAERLKGVDSTLKIQPAKLEDSAVYLCASSLSPDETQYFGPGTRLLVL.

On this clonotype: Relative to the germline gene, one junction end is altered; a read error may explain this. The chain has TRBV29-1 and TRBJ2-1; D ambiguous. Germline V gene data show CDR1 as SQVTM and CDR2 as ANQGSEA. The CDR3 has 10 residues. The CDR3 DNA is TGCAGCGCCGCTGGTAATGAGCAGTTTTTC. Translation gives CSAAGNEQFF.

This clonotype has a handful of counts. CDR3 in amino acids: CASSQSGVGGYTF. CDR3 DNA sequence: TGTGCCAGCAGCCAATCAGGAGTTGGTGGCTACACCTTC. The chain employs TRBV16 and TRBJ1-2; no firm D call. V gave up 0 bases and J gave up 7 bases, with 9 bases separating them. This CDR3 contains 13 residues. In germline, CDR1 is KGHSY, CDR2 FQNENV.

This clonotype has a handful of counts. The CDR3 end shows no conserved phenylalanine or tryptophan, and so a read error is likely. The rearrangement links TRBV29-1 to TRBJ2-7; the D is unclear. The ends were cut back, 7 bases at V and 2 bases at J, with 12 bases in the middle. The CDR3 runs 12 residues. CDR1 SQVTM and CDR2 ANQGSEA come from the germline V gene. The chain's CDR3 is CSASGGTYEQYL. CDR3 DNA sequence: TGCAGCGCCAGTGGCGGAACCTACGAGCAGTACCTC.

The J gene is TRBJ2-3, the V gene TRBV5-4; 8 nucleotides agree with TRBD2. The ends lost 0 bases at V and 5 bases at J; junction bases unmatched: 8. This CDR3 comprises 16 residues. Germline V gives CDR1 SGHNT, CDR2 YYREEE (reference sequence). The CDR3 here is CASSLGTSGDKDTQYF. The CDR3 coding sequence is TGTGCCAGCAGCTTGGGTACTAGCGGAGACAAAGATACGCAGTATTTT. Looking up the rest from reference TRBV5-4 and TRBJ2-3 gives the full variable domain: ETGVTQSPTHLIKTRGQQVTLRCSSQSGHNTVSWYQQALGQGPQFIFQYYREEENGRGNFPPRFSGLQFPNYSSELNVNALELDDSALYLCASSLGTSGDKDTQYFGPGTRLTVL.

On this clonotype itself: This clone may be a read error of a much larger clone one base away. The chain combines TRBV4-1 with TRBJ2-3; D remains unclear. CDR3 length: 13 amino acids. The germline CDR1 and CDR2 sequences are MGHRA and YSYEKL. V lost 2 bases to trimming and J lost 10 bases, with 13 bases between them. The CDR3 DNA follows: TGCGCCAGCAGCCAAAAACAAGCTGGTGCGCAGTATTTT. It is translated as CASSQKQAGAQYF.

A word on this clonotype: Since a much larger clone is just one base distant, this may be a read error. The chain employs TRBV4-1 and TRBJ2-5; D unclear. Between the trimmed V and J ends, which lost 0 bases and 4 bases, there was a span of 9 bases. Germline assignment: CDR1 MGHRA and CDR2 YSYEKL. The CDR3 is 14 residues long. The CDR3 loop is CASSQDVQPETQYF. CDR3 coding DNA: TGCGCCAGCAGCCAAGATGTCCAGCCAGAGACCCAGTACTTC.

This rearrangement joins TRBV4-1 to TRBJ2-1; 7 bases fit TRBD1. This CDR3 has 16 amino acids. V lost 8 bases and J lost 4; bases outside the gene matches: 14. The V gene's germline CDR1 is MGHRA and CDR2 YSYEKL. The CDR3 here is CASRQGPIRGYNEQFF. CDR3 nucleotides: TGCGCCAGCCGACAGGGACCAATCAGGGGTTACAATGAGCAGTTCTTC.

V gene TRBV20-1 combines with J gene TRBJ1-2; D unresolved. The germline V gene has CDR1 DFQATT and CDR2 SNEGSKA (reference sequence). CDR3 length equals 13 residues. V was pared by 0 bases and J by 8 bases, with 13 bases between. The chain's CDR3 is CSARDRLMWGYTF. CDR3 DNA: TGCAGTGCTAGAGATCGTCTGATGTGGGGCTACACCTTC.

In regard to this clonotype: Sequence at one end of the junction differs from germline and may be a read error. The chain couples TRBV12-3 or TRBV12-4 to TRBJ2-3; 11 bases are shared with TRBD2. The CDR3 loop spans 16 amino acids. CDR3 residues: CTSSPPTSGVRNTQYF. The DNA of the CDR3 is TGTACCAGCAGCCCACCGACTAGCGGGGTCCGGAATACGCAGTATTTT.

About this clonotype itself: A read error may be the cause here, since a much bigger clone is one base away. This rearrangement joins TRBV5-5 to TRBJ2-7; D might be TRBD1 (5 bases). The CDR3 has 14 residues. Germline assignment: CDR1 SGHKS and CDR2 YYEKEE (reference sequence). CDR3 loop: CASSWGWGSYDQYV. Here the CDR3 DNA reads TGTGCCAGCAGCTGGGGCTGGGGTTCCTACGATCAGTACGTC.

This clonotype came up a few times. The rearrangement links TRBV5-4 to TRBJ2-3, with 9 positions matching TRBD1. The germline V gene has CDR1 SGHNT and CDR2 YYREEE (reference sequence). The CDR3 loop spans 13 amino acids. After removal of 3 bases from V and 9 bases from J, the junction contained 5 bases not matched to a gene. CDR3: CASSSEQGATQYF. DNA for the CDR3: TGTGCCAGCAGCTCGGAACAGGGGGCGACGCAGTATTTT.

V usage is TRBV6-2 or TRBV6-3 and J usage is TRBJ2-5, with D possibly matching TRBD2 (5 bases). CDR1 is MNHEY and CDR2 is SVGEGT in the germline V gene. V was cut by 7 bases and J by 7 bases, with 10 bases left in between. This CDR3 has 11 residues. The CDR3 region is CASIIEGTQYF. CDR3 nucleotides: TGTGCCAGCATTATTGAGGGGACCCAGTACTTC.